This is a list of T cell receptor beta chains from one sample in a study of identical twins. TCRdb called the 5' RACE reads again in MiXCR, with one record for every CDR3 protein. This repertoire shows about 300,000 distinct CDR3 sequences, 10% to 15% found once; its top ten account for approximately 7.9%. The same sample was also studied in work on yellow fever vaccine responses in identical twins.

Sequencing was performed on CD8+ T cells sorted from blood. These receptors all come from a woman aged 18-29 years in good health. Each CDR3 is given with its conserved first and last residue. A D gene is named only where the DNA matches it firmly. The listing skips clone size in some rows; elsewhere it reads once, few, many or a size class.

CASSLELAGGNNEQFF | TGTGCCAGCAGCTTAGAACTAGCGGGAGGGAATAATGAGCAGTTCTTC | few | TRBJ2-1 | TRBD2 | TRBV7-8
CASSPEREGDYEQYF | TGTGCCAGCAGCCCGGAGCGGGAGGGCGATTACGAGCAGTACTTC | few | TRBJ2-7 | TRBD2 | TRBV9
CASSYFQTRGDESDTQYF | TGTGCCAGCAGTTATTTCCAAACCCGAGGGGACGAGTCAGATACGCAGTATTTT | few | TRBJ2-3 | NA | TRBV6-2/TRBV6-3
CASSLEAGHFSEQYF | TGTGCCAGCAGCTTAGAGGCGGGACACTTCTCCGAGCAGTACTTC | few | TRBJ2-7 | NA | TRBV7-9
CSVKTGRSSYEQYF | TGCAGCGTAAAAACGGGACGGAGTTCCTACGAGCAGTACTTC | few | TRBJ2-7 | NA | TRBV29-1
CASSSGGLGPDTQYF | TGTGCCAGCAGTTCCGGGGGACTAGGGCCAGATACGCAGTATTTT | few | TRBJ2-3 | TRBD2 | TRBV6-5
CASNPYLAGGSTDTQYF | TGTGCCAGCAACCCCTACCTAGCGGGGGGGAGCACAGATACGCAGTATTTT | NA | TRBJ2-3 | TRBD2 | TRBV27
CASSLSWELAGSYEQYF | TGTGCCAGCAGCTTAAGCTGGGAACTCGCCGGCTCCTACGAGCAGTACTTC | NA | TRBJ2-7 | NA | TRBV11-3
CASSLLSSGGQETQYF | TGTGCCAGCAGTTTATTGTCTAGCGGGGGCCAAGAGACCCAGTACTTC | NA | TRBJ2-5 | TRBD2 | TRBV27
CASSLEAGLGYNEQFF | TGTGCCAGCAGTTTAGAGGCGGGACTGGGTTACAATGAGCAGTTCTTC | many | TRBJ2-1 | NA | TRBV27
CSARDWQGGDNEQFF | TGCAGTGCTAGAGATTGGCAGGGAGGAGATAATGAGCAGTTCTTC | NA | TRBJ2-1 | NA | TRBV20-1
CASSLGGRKAFF | TGTGCCAGCAGTTTAGGTGGCCGGAAAGCTTTCTTT | few | TRBJ1-1 | NA | TRBV12-3/TRBV12-4
CASSEGHRQPQHF | TGTGCCAGCAGTGAGGGACACCGTCAGCCCCAGCATTTT | NA | TRBJ1-5 | NA | TRBV25-1
CASSLGLAANEQFF | TGCGCCAGCAGCTTGGGACTAGCGGCTAATGAGCAGTTCTTC | many | TRBJ2-1 | TRBD2 | TRBV5-1
CASSPLAGGTFSSYNEQFF | TGTGCCAGCAGTCCGCTAGCGGGAGGGACTTTCAGCTCCTACAATGAGCAGTTCTTC | few | TRBJ2-1 | TRBD2 | TRBV6-2/TRBV6-3
CSAIRGGYDEQYF | TGCAGCGCAATCAGGGGGGGTTACGACGAGCAGTACTTC | many | TRBJ2-7 | NA | TRBV29-1
CASTPGLAVYNEQFF | TGTGCCAGCACCCCGGGACTAGCGGTCTACAATGAGCAGTTCTTC | many | TRBJ2-1 | TRBD2 | TRBV7-9
CASSLWSGIRDTGELFF | TGTGCCAGCAGCTTGTGGTCAGGTATCCGGGACACCGGGGAGCTGTTTTTT | few | TRBJ2-2 | NA | TRBV5-4
CASSYSAGSDSPLHF | TGTGCCAGCAGTTACTCGGCGGGGTCGGATTCACCCCTCCACTTC | NA | TRBJ1-6 | NA | TRBV6-5
CASSPPAEPYSGNTIYF | TGTGCCAGCAGCCCACCAGCCGAACCGTACTCTGGAAACACCATATATTTT | few | TRBJ1-3 | NA | TRBV3-1
CASSFGQGGYTGELFF | TGTGCCAGCAGTTTCGGTCAGGGGGGATACACCGGGGAGCTGTTTTTT | NA | TRBJ2-2 | NA | TRBV27
CASSQDLTGTTSGANVLTF | TGTGCCAGCAGCCAAGACCTGACAGGCACCACGTCTGGGGCCAACGTCCTGACTTTC | many | TRBJ2-6 | NA | TRBV3-1
CASPTSSENEQFF | TGTGCCAGCCCGACTAGTTCAGAAAATGAGCAGTTCTTC | NA | TRBJ2-1 | NA | TRBV2
CASSLAIYNEQFF | TGTGCCAGCAGCTTAGCGATATACAATGAGCAGTTCTTC | NA | TRBJ2-1 | NA | TRBV7-8
CASSQEVRTIQETQYF | TGTGCCAGCAGCCAAGAAGTCCGGACTATCCAAGAGACCCAGTACTTC | NA | TRBJ2-5 | NA | TRBV3-1
CASPGTSETYNEQFF | TGTGCCAGCCCCGGGACTAGCGAGACCTACAATGAGCAGTTCTTC | NA | TRBJ2-1 | TRBD2 | TRBV2
CASSFNSDGSSYEQYF | TGCGCCAGCAGTTTTAACTCCGACGGGAGCTCCTACGAGCAGTACTTC | many | TRBJ2-7 | NA | TRBV5-1
CASRRTSITSETQYF | TGTGCCAGCCGGAGGACTAGCATTACGTCGGAGACCCAGTACTTC | few | TRBJ2-5 | TRBD2 | TRBV7-6
CASRALPPSEAGGDEQFF | TGTGCCAGCAGAGCTCTCCCCCCTTCAGAAGCGGGAGGGGATGAGCAGTTCTTC | NA | TRBJ2-1 | TRBD2 | TRBV2
CASSLERPTGNEQFF | TGTGCCAGCAGCTTGGAGCGACCAACCGGCAATGAGCAGTTCTTC | NA | TRBJ2-1 | NA | TRBV11-1
CASSLVSPQYF | TGTGCCAGCAGCCTGGTGTCGCCCCAGTACTTC | many | TRBJ2-5 | NA | TRBV7-9
CSANPSGRQETQYF | TGCAGTGCTAACCCTAGCGGGAGACAAGAGACCCAGTACTTC | few | TRBJ2-5 | TRBD2 | TRBV20-1
CASSQVSGSTDTQYF | TGCGCCAGCAGCCAAGTTTCTGGCAGCACAGATACGCAGTATTTT | few | TRBJ2-3 | NA | TRBV4-1
CASDGDNEQFF | TGTGCCAGCGACGGAGATAATGAGCAGTTCTTC | NA | TRBJ2-1 | NA | TRBV28
CASSLAPGTDNEQFF | TGTGCCAGCAGCTTAGCCCCCGGGACCGATAATGAGCAGTTCTTC | NA | TRBJ2-1 | NA | TRBV11-2
CSASSYPRGETQYF | TGCAGTGCTAGTTCCTATCCCAGGGGAGAGACCCAGTACTTC | NA | TRBJ2-5 | NA | TRBV20-1
CASSATGRHGDEQYF | TGTGCCAGCAGCGCCACCGGACGGCATGGGGACGAGCAGTACTTC | few | TRBJ2-7 | NA | TRBV9
CASSTLLRGATSYEQYF | TGTGCCAGCAGTACCCTTCTCCGGGGCGCCACCTCGTATGAGCAGTACTTC | NA | TRBJ2-7 | NA | TRBV6-2/TRBV6-3
CASSPRPLYGYTF | TGTGCCAGCAGTCCCCGGCCCTTATATGGCTACACCTTC | many | TRBJ1-2 | NA | TRBV12-3/TRBV12-4
CASSARDNPSYEQYF | TGTGCCAGCAGCGCCCGGGACAATCCCTCCTACGAGCAGTACTTC | NA | TRBJ2-7 | NA | TRBV9
CSARDGQGGTLETQYF | TGCAGTGCTAGAGACGGACAAGGGGGTACGTTAGAGACCCAGTACTTC | NA | TRBJ2-5 | NA | TRBV20-1